This entry concerns a single T cell receptor beta chain. No antigen is known for it. These data come from a study of Graves' ophthalmopathy and Graves' hyperthyroidism. Whole-study findings and limits: Ophthalmopathy progression was predicted by the model at approximately 71% sensitivity and about 74% specificity. Appearing in blood as well were most expanded thyroid clonotypes above 0.001 frequency.

V dropped 1 base and J dropped 6 bases, with 10 bases sitting between them. There are 13 residues in the CDR3. Per the germline V gene, CDR1 is LGHNA and CDR2 is YSLEER. Amplification from RNA transcripts yielded the TCR beta CDR3 regions. Following a first-round RT-PCR that used HTBI primers, a second-round multiplex PCR was carried out. TCRdb passed the multiplex PCR reads through MiXCR, listing each CDR3 protein once. The profile shows more than 1,000,000 distinct CDR3 sequences, 36% of them singletons. This TCR derives from an adult man with Graves' hyperthyroidism. This sequence joins TRBV4-3 and TRBJ2-7, with a possible D match to TRBD2 (5 bases). Sequences were obtained from peripheral blood or thyroid tissue (not recorded which). The CDR3 spells CASSQVKDFEQYF. For the CDR3, the DNA is TGCGCCAGCAGCCAAGTTAAGGACTTCGAGCAGTACTTC.